The sequence of this T cell receptor beta chain was determined in a study of Graves' ophthalmopathy and Graves' hyperthyroidism. Whole-study results and caveats: Its predictions of ophthalmopathy progression gave the model 70.59% sensitivity and 72% to 85% specificity. The blood repertoire also included most expanded thyroid clonotypes above 0.001 frequency.

Amplification from RNA transcripts yielded the TCR beta CDR3 regions. RT-PCR was first run with HTBI primers, then multiplex PCR in a second round. TCRdb ran MiXCR on the multiplex PCR reads and lists one entry per CDR3 protein. Among a few hundred thousand distinct CDR3 sequences listed, around 18% were seen once. This clonotype was seen many times. Its antigen is not identified. Deletions cut 6 bases from V and 5 bases from J, with 12 bases between. CDR1 MNHEY and CDR2 SVGEGT come from the germline V gene. The CDR3 spans 13 residues. Every ophthalmopathy donor presented moderate-to-severe activity, CAS ≥3, NOSPECS ≥4 and duration under 3 months. Diagnosis used clinical symptoms, serum thyroxine, TRAb, thyroid ultrasound and orbital computed tomography.

The rearrangement joins TRBV6-2 or TRBV6-3 to TRBJ2-3; D is undetermined. The receptor was derived from a young woman with Graves' ophthalmopathy. The sample comprised peripheral blood. The CDR3 region is CASSMVVEDTQYF. CDR3 bases: TGTGCCAGCAGCATGGTCGTTGAAGATACGCAGTATTTT.